The 13 T cell receptor beta chains presented below share a single source sample, sequenced in a study of beta chain features in type 1 diabetes. Every bit of the isolated RNA underwent reverse transcription, so sequencing read expressed TCRB transcripts. Repertoires were generated with immunoSEQ multiplex PCR, while TCRdb's copy carries only in-frame clones and drops some. Here the sample spans hundreds of thousands of clones, 10% to 15% being singletons. The specimen was naive CD4+ T cells from blood. These receptors came from a man aged 18 to 30 in good health.

There are a few counts of this clone. This CDR3 is CASSLWGSGTTYNEQFF. CDR3 DNA: TGTGCCAGCAGCTTATGGGGTAGCGGGACCACCTACAATGAGCAGTTCTTC. The chain links TRBV7-2 to TRBJ2-1; 8 nucleotides align to TRBD2. V dropped 2 bases and J dropped 2; count of bases not matched to a gene: 8. This CDR3 is 17 amino acids long. Per germline, CDR1 SGHTA and CDR2 FQGNSA.

The rearrangement uses TRBV5-4 and TRBJ2-7, with no clear D. V lost 3 bases and J 7 bases, leaving 11 bases between the germline ends. Per the germline V gene, CDR1 is SGHNT and CDR2 is YYREEE (reference sequence). The CDR3 loop spans 12 amino acids. The CDR3 sequence is CASSSDNLEQYF. CDR3 coding DNA: TGTGCCAGCAGCTCCGACAACCTTGAGCAGTACTTC. Full variable domain (missing parts from reference TRBV5-4 and TRBJ2-7): ETGVTQSPTHLIKTRGQQVTLRCSSQSGHNTVSWYQQALGQGPQFIFQYYREEENGRGNFPPRFSGLQFPNYSSELNVNALELDDSALYLCASSSDNLEQYFGPGTRLTVT.

This clone was detected a few times. The chain has TRBV15 and TRBJ2-1; 14 bases line up with TRBD2. Germline CDR1 reads LNHNV; CDR2 reads YYDKDF (reference sequence). The J segment lost 7 bases and the V segment lost 5 bases, leaving 10 bases of the junction unmatched. This CDR3 region has 17 residues. CDR3 protein: CATSPLGTSGSGNEQFF. The CDR3 DNA is TGTGCCACCAGCCCCTTGGGGACTAGCGGGAGTGGAAATGAGCAGTTCTTC.

This clone turned up a few times. This chain joins TRBV9 and TRBJ2-5; 10 bases line up with TRBD1. The germline V gene has CDR1 SGDLS and CDR2 YYNGEE. After removal of 2 bases from V and 5 bases from J, the junction contained 3 bases not matched to a gene. CDR3 length: 14 amino acids. CDR3 DNA sequence: TGTGCCAGCAGCGTCCAGACAGGGGGCGAGACCCAGTACTTC. Translated, it gives CASSVQTGGETQYF.

The chain has TRBV15 and TRBJ2-7; tentative D call: TRBD2 (7 bases). The germline gives CDR1 LNHNV, CDR2 YYDKDF (reference sequence). The germline V and J ends were trimmed by 6 bases and 0 bases, with 12 bases remaining between them. CDR3 length: 14 residues. CDR3 bases: TGTGCCACCAGGGGCGGGGGCAGCTCCTACGAGCAGTACTTC. Amino acids: CATRGGGSSYEQYF.

This clone was seen many times. J is TRBJ2-1 and V is TRBV7-3, with TRBD1 as a possible D gene (6 bases). The CDR3 length is 14 residues. Germline V gene sequence: CDR1 SGHTA, CDR2 FQGTGA. V was shortened by 4 bases and J by 4 bases, with 11 bases between the two germline ends. The CDR3 DNA follows: TGTGCCAGCAGCTCCACAGGGTTTTACAATGAGCAGTTCTTC. Translated: CASSSTGFYNEQFF. Drawing the rest from reference TRBV7-3 and TRBJ2-1, the complete variable domain is GAGVSQTPSNKVTEKGKYVELRCDPISGHTALYWYRQSLGQGPEFLIYFQGTGAADDSGLPNDRFFAVRPEGSVSTLKIQRTERGDSAVYLCASSSTGFYNEQFFGPGTRLTVL.

J is TRBJ2-7 and V is TRBV7-9; D perhaps matches TRBD2 (5 bases). The CDR3 is made up of 14 amino acids. The V gene's germline CDR1 is SEHNR and CDR2 FQNEAQ (reference sequence). With 2 bases removed from V and 5 bases from J, the gap between germline ends came to 13 bases. DNA for the CDR3: TGTGCCAGCAGCTTATTTAGCGAGTGGCACGAGCAGTACTTC. It is translated as CASSLFSEWHEQYF.

The chain carries TRBV25-1 and TRBJ1-2; the match to TRBD1 covers 7 bases. J gave up 2 bases and V 0 bases, and 3 bases lay outside the gene matches. The CDR3 runs 15 residues. Germline CDR1 is MGHDK and CDR2 is SYGVNS. The CDR3 sequence is CASSEYGRGNYGYTF. The CDR3 DNA reads as TGTGCCAGCAGTGAATACGGCAGGGGGAACTATGGCTACACCTTC.

This chain's CDR3 is CASSPTGSPNQPQHF. For the CDR3, the DNA is TGTGCCAGCAGCCCGACAGGCTCCCCTAATCAGCCCCAGCATTTT. The chain couples TRBV5-6 to TRBJ1-5, with TRBD1 as a possible D gene (6 bases). The CDR3 runs 15 residues. The V and J ends lost 4 bases and 4 bases respectively, with 15 bases between them. The germline V gene has CDR1 SGHDT and CDR2 YYEEEE.

This clone was seen a handful of times. The chain uses TRBV7-9 and TRBJ2-1; weak D call: TRBD1 (5 bases). CDR3 length: 16 residues. From germline, CDR1 is SEHNR and CDR2 FQNEAQ (reference sequence). V was clipped by 8 bases and J by 2 bases, with 19 bases between them. The CDR3 DNA is TGTGCCAGCGTGTCCCGAAATCCAGGGCCCTACAATGAGCAGTTCTTC. This codes for CASVSRNPGPYNEQFF.

The chain couples TRBV7-3 to TRBJ2-2; tentatively, D is TRBD2 (6 bases). The CDR3 is 12 residues long. CDR1 SGHTA and CDR2 FQGTGA come from the germline V gene. V was cut by 5 bases and J by 8 bases, with 9 bases left in between. The DNA for the CDR3 is TGTGCCAGCAGCCCCCGGGAGGGGGAGCTGTTTTTT. It is translated as CASSPREGELFF.

The J gene is TRBJ1-1, the V gene TRBV29-1, with D hard to call. Trimming pared 5 bases from V and 1 base from J, leaving 11 bases between. CDR1 and CDR2 (germline): SQVTM, ANQGSEA. This CDR3 has 13 amino acids. CDR3 protein: CSVRGNQNTEAFF. The CDR3 coding sequence is TGCAGCGTTCGGGGTAATCAGAACACTGAAGCTTTCTTT.

The chain links TRBV7-3 to TRBJ2-1; 8 bases are shared with TRBD2. Germline CDR1 reads SGHTA; CDR2 reads FQGTGA. This CDR3 region has 15 residues. J lost 4 bases, V lost 5 bases, and 7 bases had no gene match. Here the CDR3 DNA reads TGTGCCAGCAGCCCCGGGACTAGGTCTTACAATGAGCAGTTCTTC. Residues: CASSPGTRSYNEQFF.